The 13 T cell receptor beta chains below come from one sample, sequenced in a study of T-cell memory formation after mild COVID-19. In TCRdb, the 5' RACE reads were re-called with MiXCR into one record per CDR3 protein. This sample has about 130,000 distinct CDR3 sequences, with 15% to 20% found just once. What was sequenced was PBMCs or a T cell subset sorted from them (not recorded which). Receptors were obtained from an adult woman who had mild COVID-19 (a few samples of this study predate the infection). Cell type and time point are not known.

This clonotype was seen a handful of times. The chain carries TRBV7-9 and TRBJ2-7; 7 nucleotides agree with TRBD1. Per the germline V gene, CDR1 is SEHNR and CDR2 is FQNEAQ (reference sequence). There are 14 residues in the CDR3. V dropped 5 bases and J dropped 5; count of bases not matched to a gene: 9. CDR3 sequence (DNA): TGTGCCAGCAGCCCGACAGGGAGTTTCCACGAGCAGTACTTC. It yields the protein CASSPTGSFHEQYF.

The genes are TRBV2 and TRBJ2-7; D may match TRBD1 or TRBD2 (6 bases each). This CDR3 contains 14 residues. The germline V and J ends were trimmed by 8 bases and 6 bases, with 20 bases remaining between them. Germline CDR1 SNHLY, CDR2 FYNNEI. The CDR3 reads CASLSPGEAIEQYF. CDR3 coding DNA: TGTGCCAGCTTATCGCCAGGGGAGGCGATCGAGCAGTACTTC.

Only a few counts were recorded for this clonotype. V and J are TRBV7-9 and TRBJ2-5, with D possibly being TRBD1 or TRBD2 (7 bases each). The CDR3 length is 16 residues. Trimming shortened V by 5 bases and J by 5 bases, and 21 bases separated the two germline ends. Germline V lookup: CDR1 SEHNR, CDR2 FQNEAQ (reference sequence). The CDR3 is CASSTNRGPGGETQYF. The CDR3 DNA follows: TGTGCCAGCAGCACGAACAGGGGCCCCGGGGGGGAGACCCAGTACTTC. Supplemented by reference TRBV7-9 and TRBJ2-5, the full variable domain reads DTGVSQNPRHKITKRGQNVTFRCDPISEHNRLYWYRQTLGQGPEFLTYFQNEAQLEKSRLLSDRFSAERPKGSFSTLEIQRTEQGDSAMYLCASSTNRGPGGETQYFGPGTRLLVL.

This chain uses TRBV5-6 with TRBJ2-3, with TRBD2 matching 7 bases. The CDR3 loop spans 16 amino acids. In germline, CDR1 is SGHDT, CDR2 YYEEEE. V shed 0 bases and J 0 bases; nucleotides not matched to a gene: 4. In nucleotides, the CDR3 is TGTGCCAGCAGCTTGGACGGGGGGTCTAGCACAGATACGCAGTATTTT. Translating it yields CASSLDGGSSTDTQYF. Looking up the rest from reference TRBV5-6 and TRBJ2-3 gives the full variable domain: DAGVTQSPTHLIKTRGQQVTLRCSPKSGHDTVSWYQQALGQGPQFIFQYYEEEERQRGNFPDRFSGHQFPNYSSELNVNALLLGDSALYLCASSLDGGSSTDTQYFGPGTRLTVL.

This chain joins TRBV9 and TRBJ2-1; 8 nucleotides match TRBD2. V was clipped by 4 bases and J by 3 bases; unmatched bases: 3. From germline, CDR1 is SGDLS and CDR2 YYNGEE. The length of the CDR3 is 14 residues. CDR3 nucleotides: TGTGCCAGCAGCCATAGCGGGATCTACAATGAGCAGTTCTTC. It codes for CASSHSGIYNEQFF.

The rearrangement uses TRBV5-5 and TRBJ2-7, with D possibly being TRBD1 (5 bases). This CDR3 comprises 15 residues. CDR1 is SGHKS and CDR2 is YYEKEE in the germline V gene (reference sequence). With 0 bases removed from V and 1 base from J, the gap between germline ends came to 11 bases. CDR3 in amino acids: CASSLEISGSYEQYF. The CDR3 coding sequence is TGTGCCAGCAGCTTGGAGATTTCAGGGTCCTACGAGCAGTACTTC.

Points on this clonotype: At one of its ends the junction is not consistent with the germline gene, which may arise from a read error. The chain combines TRBV24-1 with TRBJ2-7; D may be TRBD1 (6 bases). The CDR3 is 11 amino acids. In germline, CDR1 is KGHDR, CDR2 SFDVKD. CDR3 residues: CDTQQGHEQYF. CDR3 in DNA: TGTGACACCCAACAGGGCCACGAGCAGTACTTC.

The chain has TRBV5-6 and TRBJ2-7; possible D gene TRBD1, 6 bases. The CDR3 is 14 amino acids. Between the trimmed V and J ends, which lost 3 bases and 2 bases, there was a span of 12 bases. Germline assignment: CDR1 SGHDT and CDR2 YYEEEE. In nucleotides, the CDR3 is TGTGCCAGCAGCTACGGACAGAGCACCTACGAGCAGTACTTC. This codes for CASSYGQSTYEQYF. Full variable domain (outside the CDR3, taken from reference TRBV5-6 and TRBJ2-7): DAGVTQSPTHLIKTRGQQVTLRCSPKSGHDTVSWYQQALGQGPQFIFQYYEEEERQRGNFPDRFSGHQFPNYSSELNVNALLLGDSALYLCASSYGQSTYEQYFGPGTRLTVT.

The V call is TRBV12-3 or TRBV12-4, the J call TRBJ2-1; 11 bases are a match to TRBD1. There are 16 residues in the CDR3. The ends lost 6 bases at V and 4 bases at J; junction bases unmatched: 8. CDR3 in amino acids: CASSEGQGVVYNEQFF. As DNA, the CDR3 is TGTGCCAGCAGCGAGGGACAGGGGGTCGTATACAATGAGCAGTTCTTC.

This chain uses TRBV29-1 with TRBJ2-7; no definite D call. The V gene lost 7 bases and the J gene lost 6 bases, with 13 bases spanning the gap. The germline gives CDR1 SQVTM, CDR2 ANQGSEA. The length of the CDR3 is 11 residues. CDR3 amino acids: CSAVGSREQYF. The CDR3 bases are TGCAGCGCTGTGGGGTCCCGCGAGCAGTACTTC.

The V gene is TRBV4-3, the J gene TRBJ2-7; either TRBD1 or TRBD2 may fit D (5 bases each). Germline lookup yields CDR1 LGHNA and CDR2 YSLEER. Trimming pared 4 bases from V and 0 bases from J, leaving 10 bases between. The CDR3 has 14 amino acids. Here the CDR3 DNA reads TGCGCCAGCAGCCGAGAGGGGAGCTCCTACGAGCAGTACTTC. Translation: CASSREGSSYEQYF.

V is TRBV5-1 and J is TRBJ2-7; 7 nucleotides align to TRBD2. The CDR3 is 15 residues long. Germline trimming cut 1 base from V and 3 bases from J; bases unmatched to any gene: 7. In germline, CDR1 is SGHRS, CDR2 YFSETQ. CDR3 in amino acids: CASSLMGTKYYEQYF. The CDR3 coding sequence is TGCGCCAGCAGCTTGATGGGGACTAAGTACTACGAGCAGTACTTC.

V usage is TRBV20-1 and J usage is TRBJ2-3, with 9 bases identical to TRBD2. This CDR3 spans 16 amino acids. Germline V CDR1 and CDR2: DFQATT, SNEGSKA (reference sequence). Germline trimming cut 0 bases from V and 2 bases from J; bases unmatched to any gene: 6. The DNA for the CDR3 is TGCAGTGCTAGAGATTCCAGCGGGGGGCACACAGATACGCAGTATTTT. Its protein is CSARDSSGGHTDTQYF.